The 8 T cell receptor beta chains presented below share a single source sample, sequenced in a study of long-term antiretroviral therapy in people with HIV. Sequencing used immunoSEQ v3.0 at survey level. The repertoire was sequenced with immunoSEQ multiplex PCR; TCRdb's copy has only in-frame clones and lacks some. The repertoire holds 25,000 to 35,000 clones, with 93% as singletons. Sequenced here: unsorted PBMCs, sampled about 6.7 years after starting antiretroviral therapy. These receptors were taken from a woman between 40 and 55 years old with HIV.

The rearrangement links TRBV19 to TRBJ2-2; 7 bases fit TRBD1. Germline lookup yields CDR1 LNHDA and CDR2 SQIVND (reference sequence). This CDR3 has 17 amino acids. V shed 1 base, J shed 1 base, and the junction held 6 bases outside the gene matches. The CDR3 nucleotides read TGTGCCAGTAGTATAGGCAGGGGGTCATGGAACACCGGGGAGCTGTTTTTT. This gives the protein CASSIGRGSWNTGELFF.

This chain links TRBV6-1 with TRBJ1-1; maybe TRBD1 (5 bases). CDR1 is MNHNS and CDR2 is SASEGT in the germline V gene. The CDR3 is 13 amino acids. The V end was cut by 10 bases, the J end by 1 base, with 13 bases between. In DNA form, the CDR3 reads TGTGCCACCATCCGGGGGGGGAACACTGAAGCTTTCTTT. Translated: CATIRGGNTEAFF.

The J gene is TRBJ1-5, the V gene TRBV15; D possibly corresponds to TRBD1 (6 bases). This CDR3 is built from 13 residues. Germline V gene data show CDR1 as LNHNV and CDR2 as YYDKDF (reference sequence). V lost 5 bases and J 7 bases, leaving 12 bases between the germline ends. Written as DNA, the CDR3 is TGTGCCACCAGCGCGGAGGGGGACCAGCCCCAGCATTTT. Protein sequence: CATSAEGDQPQHF.

The V gene is TRBV15, the J gene TRBJ1-5; no clear D gene. V dropped 3 bases and J dropped 2 bases, with 11 bases sitting between them. This CDR3 contains 15 residues. CDR1 is LNHNV and CDR2 is YYDKDF in the germline V gene (reference sequence). DNA of the CDR3: TGTGCCACCAGCAGCGACTCTGACGGCAATCAGCCCCAGCATTTT. Amino acids: CATSSDSDGNQPQHF.

The chain uses TRBV7-3 and TRBJ2-3, with 11 bases matching TRBD2. The germline gives CDR1 SGHTA, CDR2 FQGTGA. Trimming cost V 5 bases and J 1 base; bases outside gene matches: 2. The CDR3 is 15 amino acids. The CDR3 DNA sequence: TGTGCCAGCAGCCAGGGACTAGCGGGCACAGATACGCAGTATTTT. Amino acids: CASSQGLAGTDTQYF.

The chain joins TRBV7-9 to TRBJ2-2, with 8 bases identical to TRBD2. There are 16 residues in the CDR3. The V gene's germline CDR1 is SEHNR and CDR2 FQNEAQ (reference sequence). The trim removed 0 bases at V and 6 bases at J, leaving 6 bases unmatched. For the CDR3, the DNA is TGTGCCAGCAGCTTAGCAGCGGGGGCGCCTCCCGGGGAGCTGTTTTTT. It specifies CASSLAAGAPPGELFF.

The rearrangement uses TRBV7-7 and TRBJ2-5; TRBD1 agrees at 7 bases. Germline V gene sequence: CDR1 SSHAT, CDR2 FNYEAQ (reference sequence). Trimming removed 1 base from V and 6 bases from J; junction bases left unmatched: 8. The CDR3 extends over 15 amino acids. The CDR3 nucleotides are TGTGCCAGCAGCTTAGAGGGGGCGAGTGGAAAGACCCAGTACTTC. Amino acids: CASSLEGASGKTQYF.

The chain carries TRBV10-3 and TRBJ2-7; D remains ambiguous. The CDR3 has 15 residues. The germline gives CDR1 ENHRY, CDR2 SYGVKD. The ends were cut back, 4 bases at V and 0 bases at J, with 13 bases in the middle. The CDR3 coding sequence is TGTGCCATCAGTGGTATGGGCCAGCCCTCCTACGAGCAGTACTTC. Its protein is CAISGMGQPSYEQYF.